Detailed here is one TCR beta chain. Its target is not known. Between the trimmed V and J ends, which lost 0 bases and 7 bases, there was a span of 0 bases. CDR3 size: 10 residues. Germline V lookup: CDR1 SEHNR, CDR2 FQNEAQ (reference sequence). The repertoire was sequenced with immunoSEQ multiplex PCR; TCRdb's copy has only in-frame clones and lacks some. The repertoire holds about 140,000 clones, 85% to 90% seen once, with 3% to 4.5% in the top ten. This entry belongs to a study of T cell responses to AZD1222 COVID-19 vaccine. Whole-study findings and limits: Seropositive at baseline were only a handful of AZD1222 recipients. The breadth and depth of Spike-specific TCRs increased once two AZD1222 doses had been given. A reported finding is that nearly half of spike-specific TCRs target unmutated variant regions.

The sequences come from peripheral blood, collected on day 0 of AZD1222 vaccination. The gene calls are TRBV7-9 and TRBJ1-1; D unclear. The sequence derives from an adult in good health. CDR3 DNA: TGTGCCAGCAGCTTAGCTGAAGCTTTCTTT. Its protein is CASSLAEAFF.